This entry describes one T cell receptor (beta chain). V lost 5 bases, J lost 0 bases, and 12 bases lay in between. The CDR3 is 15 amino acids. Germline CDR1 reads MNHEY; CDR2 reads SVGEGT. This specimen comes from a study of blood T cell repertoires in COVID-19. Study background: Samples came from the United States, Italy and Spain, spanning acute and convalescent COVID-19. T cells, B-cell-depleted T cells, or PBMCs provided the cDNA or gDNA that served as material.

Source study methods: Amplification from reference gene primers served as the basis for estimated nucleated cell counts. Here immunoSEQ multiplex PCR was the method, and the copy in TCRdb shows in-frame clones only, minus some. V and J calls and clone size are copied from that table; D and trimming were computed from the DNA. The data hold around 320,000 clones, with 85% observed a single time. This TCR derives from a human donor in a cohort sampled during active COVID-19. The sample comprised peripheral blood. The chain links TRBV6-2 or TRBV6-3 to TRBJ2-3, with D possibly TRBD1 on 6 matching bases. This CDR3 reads CASSKLRGSTDTQYF. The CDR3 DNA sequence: TGTGCCAGCAGTAAGTTGAGGGGGAGCACAGATACGCAGTATTTT.